This is a list of T cell receptor beta chains from one sample in a study of shared clonotypes between healthy human individuals. Sequenced by immunoSEQ multiplex PCR; TCRdb stores in-frame clones only, minus some. The sample comprises hundreds of thousands of clones, roughly 96% of which are singletons, and 0.095% to 0.13% rests with the top ten. Material for sequencing was naive CD8+ T cells sorted from blood. These TCRs come from a woman in her 30s in good health. Each CDR3 is given with its conserved first and last residue. Fields, in order: V gene, D gene, J gene, clone size, CDR3 DNA, CDR3 protein. A D gene is named only where the DNA matches it firmly. Not every row has a clone size; where given, it reads once, few, many or a size class.

TRBV4-1,-,TRBJ2-2,-,TGCGCCAGCAGCCAGGGGCCCCTGGCCGGGGAGCTGTTTTTT,CASSQGPLAGELFF
TRBV19,-,TRBJ2-3,-,TGTGCCAGTAGTATAGATCCAGAAGGGGCGGCGGATACGCAGTATTTT,CASSIDPEGAADTQYF
TRBV7-6,TRBD2,TRBJ2-2,-,TGTGCCAGCAGCAGCGGGGTTTCGGGGCGGGACACCGGGGAGCTGTTTTTT,CASSSGVSGRDTGELFF
TRBV19,-,TRBJ1-1,-,TGTGCCAGTTGGAGAGGCACTGAAGCTTTCTTT,CASWRGTEAFF
TRBV9,-,TRBJ2-7,-,TGTGCCAGCAGCGTAGGACAGGACCTCTCCTACGAGCAGTACTTC,CASSVGQDLSYEQYF
TRBV6-1,-,TRBJ1-2,-,TGTGCCAGCAGTGTCGACATTACTAACTATGGCTACACCTTC,CASSVDITNYGYTF
TRBV2,TRBD2,TRBJ2-4,-,TGTGCCAGCAGGCCAGCGGGAGGCAAAAACATTCAGTACTTC,CASRPAGGKNIQYF
TRBV28,TRBD2,TRBJ2-7,-,TGTGCCAGCAGTTTGGGACTAGCAGTTATTAGGCACGAGCAGTACTTC,CASSLGLAVIRHEQYF
TRBV4-1,-,TRBJ1-4,-,TGCGCCAGCAGCCAAGGGGTCGGCAATGAAAAACTGTTTTTT,CASSQGVGNEKLFF
TRBV27,-,TRBJ2-1,-,TGTGCCAGCAGTCCTATGAACTTCTACAATGAGCAGTTCTTC,CASSPMNFYNEQFF
TRBV11-1,TRBD1,TRBJ2-7,-,TGTGCCAGCAGCCCCACCGGGACAGGAGAAATTTACGAGCAGTACTTC,CASSPTGTGEIYEQYF
TRBV4-1,-,TRBJ2-2,-,TGCGCCAGCAGCCAAGTCGGTGGGATATCCGGGGAGCTGTTTTTT,CASSQVGGISGELFF
TRBV27,-,TRBJ1-5,few,TGTGCCAGCAGTTTTCAAGGTAATCAGCCCCAGCATTTT,CASSFQGNQPQHF
TRBV6-6,-,TRBJ1-5,-,TGTGCCAGCAGTTATTTCCGGCCTAATAGCAATCAGCCCCAGCATTTT,CASSYFRPNSNQPQHF
TRBV11-2,-,TRBJ2-7,-,TGTGCCAGCAGCGGCGCCGCTGACAGGTCCTACGAGCAGTACTTC,CASSGAADRSYEQYF
TRBV5-6,TRBD2,TRBJ2-3,-,TGTGCCAGCAGCTGGGGGACTAGCGGTACTAGCACAGATACGCAGTATTTT,CASSWGTSGTSTDTQYF
TRBV2,TRBD1,TRBJ2-2,few,TGTGCCAGCAGTCCCGGGACAGTTAACACCGGGGAGCTGTTTTTT,CASSPGTVNTGELFF
TRBV6-6,TRBD1,TRBJ2-7,-,TGTGCCAGCAGTTACTCCGGGACAGGGTATGAGCAGTACTTC,CASSYSGTGYEQYF
TRBV7-9,-,TRBJ2-7,once,TGTGCCAGCAGCTTAGTGAAGGGTTACGAGCAGTACTTC,CASSLVKGYEQYF
TRBV10-1,TRBD1,TRBJ2-7,-,TGCGCCAGTATGAAGGGGACAGGGGCCTACGAGCAGTACTTC,CASMKGTGAYEQYF
TRBV30,TRBD1,TRBJ1-2,-,TGTGCCCTGGACAGGGGCGGCTACACCTTC,CALDRGGYTF
TRBV11-1,-,TRBJ2-7,-,TGTGCCAGCAGCTTTGGTGGGGACGAGCAGTACTTC,CASSFGGDEQYF
TRBV19,-,TRBJ1-1,-,TGTGCCAGTATTGGGGGCCCGAACACTGAAGCTTTCTTT,CASIGGPNTEAFF
TRBV29-1,-,TRBJ2-1,once,TGCAGCGTTGAAGACACTTATGAGCAGTTCTTC,CSVEDTYEQFF
TRBV7-8,-,TRBJ2-1,-,TGTGCCAGCAGCTTCGATATAAATGAGCAGTTCTTC,CASSFDINEQFF